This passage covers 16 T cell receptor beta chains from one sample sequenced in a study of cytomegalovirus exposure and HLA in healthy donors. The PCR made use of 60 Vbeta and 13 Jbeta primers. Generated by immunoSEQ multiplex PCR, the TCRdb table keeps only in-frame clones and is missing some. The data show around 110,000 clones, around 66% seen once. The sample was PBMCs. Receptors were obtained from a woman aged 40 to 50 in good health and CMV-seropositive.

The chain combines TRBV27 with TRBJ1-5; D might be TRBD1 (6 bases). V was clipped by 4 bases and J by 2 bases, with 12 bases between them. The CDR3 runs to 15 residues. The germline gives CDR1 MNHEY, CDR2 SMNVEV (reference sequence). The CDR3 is CASSYRGKGNQPQHF. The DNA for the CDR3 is TGTGCCAGCAGTTATAGGGGGAAAGGCAATCAGCCCCAGCATTTT.

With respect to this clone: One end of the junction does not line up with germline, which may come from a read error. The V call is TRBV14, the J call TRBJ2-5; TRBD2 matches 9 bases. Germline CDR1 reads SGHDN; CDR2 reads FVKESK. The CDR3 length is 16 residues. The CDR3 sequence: CAGSLEAGGYQETQYF. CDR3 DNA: TGTGCCGGCAGCCTAGAAGCGGGGGGTTACCAAGAGACCCAGTACTTC.

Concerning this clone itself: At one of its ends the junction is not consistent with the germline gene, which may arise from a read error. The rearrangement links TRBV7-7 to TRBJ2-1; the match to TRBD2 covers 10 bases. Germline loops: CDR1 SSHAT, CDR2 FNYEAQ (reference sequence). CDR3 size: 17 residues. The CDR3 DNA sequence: TGTGCTAGCAGCTTAGGACTAGCGGAGAGCTCCTACAATGAGCAGTTCTTC. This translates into CASSLGLAESSYNEQFF.

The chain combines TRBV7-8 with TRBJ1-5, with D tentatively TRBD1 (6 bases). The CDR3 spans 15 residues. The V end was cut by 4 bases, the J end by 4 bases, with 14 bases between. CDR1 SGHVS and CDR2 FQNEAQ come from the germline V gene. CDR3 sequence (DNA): TGTGCCAGCAGCTCTGACAGGTTGGGAAATCAGCCCCAGCATTTT. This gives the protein CASSSDRLGNQPQHF.

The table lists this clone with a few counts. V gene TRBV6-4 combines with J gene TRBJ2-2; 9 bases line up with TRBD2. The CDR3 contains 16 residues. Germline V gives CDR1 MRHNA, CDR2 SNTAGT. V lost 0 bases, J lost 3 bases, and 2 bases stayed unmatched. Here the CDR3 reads CASSDSAGGDTGELFF. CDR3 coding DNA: TGTGCCAGCAGTGACTCGGCGGGGGGGGACACCGGGGAGCTGTTTTTT.

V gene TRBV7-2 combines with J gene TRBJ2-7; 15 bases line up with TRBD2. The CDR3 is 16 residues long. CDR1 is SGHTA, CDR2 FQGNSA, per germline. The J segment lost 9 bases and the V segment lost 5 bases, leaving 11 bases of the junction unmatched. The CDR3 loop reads CASSRPGTSGGWAQYF. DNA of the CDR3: TGTGCCAGCAGCCGACCCGGGACTAGCGGGGGGTGGGCGCAGTACTTC.

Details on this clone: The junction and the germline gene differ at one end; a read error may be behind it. The CDR3, as DNA: TGTGCCAGCAGTGAGGGACAGGGAATCTATGGCTACCCCTTC. Its protein product is CASSEGQGIYGYPF. The chain couples TRBV2 to TRBJ1-2, with TRBD1 matching 9 bases. This CDR3 comprises 14 residues. The germline V gene has CDR1 SNHLY and CDR2 FYNNEI.

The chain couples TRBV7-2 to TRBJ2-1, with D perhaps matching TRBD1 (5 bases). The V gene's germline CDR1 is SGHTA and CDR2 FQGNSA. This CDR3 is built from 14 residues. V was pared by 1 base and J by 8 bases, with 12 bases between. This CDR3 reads CASSLVQGSHEQFF. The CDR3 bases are TGTGCCAGCAGCTTAGTGCAGGGTTCCCATGAGCAGTTCTTC.

CDR3 residues: CASRESGRASGEQYF. CDR3 nucleotide sequence: TGTGCCAGCAGAGAGAGCGGGAGGGCGTCTGGCGAGCAGTACTTC. This sequence joins TRBV6-1 and TRBJ2-7, with TRBD2 identical over 10 bases. This CDR3 has 15 residues. Germline values: CDR1 MNHNS, CDR2 SASEGT. The ends lost 6 bases at V and 6 bases at J; junction bases unmatched: 11.

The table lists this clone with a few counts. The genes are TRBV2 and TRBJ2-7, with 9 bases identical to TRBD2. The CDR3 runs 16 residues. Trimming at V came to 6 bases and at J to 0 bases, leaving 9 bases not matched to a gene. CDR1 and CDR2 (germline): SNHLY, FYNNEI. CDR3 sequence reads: CASRASGGRASYEQYF. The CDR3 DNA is TGTGCCAGCAGGGCCTCTGGCGGGAGGGCCTCCTACGAGCAGTACTTC.

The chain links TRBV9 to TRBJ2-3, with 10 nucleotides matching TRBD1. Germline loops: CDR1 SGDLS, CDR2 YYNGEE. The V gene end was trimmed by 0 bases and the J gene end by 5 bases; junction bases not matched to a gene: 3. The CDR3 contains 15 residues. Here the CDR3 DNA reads TGTGCCAGCAGCGTAGGACAGGGGGCGAGAGATACGCAGTATTTT. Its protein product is CASSVGQGARDTQYF.

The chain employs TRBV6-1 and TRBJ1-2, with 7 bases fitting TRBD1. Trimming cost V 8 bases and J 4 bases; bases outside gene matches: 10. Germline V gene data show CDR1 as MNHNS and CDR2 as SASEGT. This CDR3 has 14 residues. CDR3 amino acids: CASEARGGSYGYTF. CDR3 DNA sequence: TGTGCCAGCGAGGCAAGAGGGGGCTCCTATGGCTACACCTTC.

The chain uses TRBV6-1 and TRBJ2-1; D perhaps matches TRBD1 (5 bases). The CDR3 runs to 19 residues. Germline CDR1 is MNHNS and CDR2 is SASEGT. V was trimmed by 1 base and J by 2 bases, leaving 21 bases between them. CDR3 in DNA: TGTGCCAGCAGTGAAGACCCAATTAGGATGGCAGGGACCTACAATGAGCAGTTCTTC. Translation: CASSEDPIRMAGTYNEQFF.

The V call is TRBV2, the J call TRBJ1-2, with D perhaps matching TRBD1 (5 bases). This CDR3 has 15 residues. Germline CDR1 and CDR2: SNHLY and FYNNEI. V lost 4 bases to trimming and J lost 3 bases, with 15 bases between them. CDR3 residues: CASSVVAGPDYGYTF. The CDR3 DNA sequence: TGTGCCAGCAGTGTAGTTGCGGGACCCGACTATGGCTACACCTTC.

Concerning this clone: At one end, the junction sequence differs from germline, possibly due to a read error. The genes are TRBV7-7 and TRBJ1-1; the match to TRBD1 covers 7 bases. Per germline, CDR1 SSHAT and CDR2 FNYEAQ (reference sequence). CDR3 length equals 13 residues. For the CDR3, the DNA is TGTGCTAGCAGCTTAAGACAGGGCACTGAAGCTTTCTTT. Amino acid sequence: CASSLRQGTEAFF.

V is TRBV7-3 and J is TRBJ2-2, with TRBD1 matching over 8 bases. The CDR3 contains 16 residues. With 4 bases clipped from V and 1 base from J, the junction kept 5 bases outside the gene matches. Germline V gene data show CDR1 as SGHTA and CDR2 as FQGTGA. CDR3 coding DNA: TGTGCCAGCAGCTCACCCGGGACAGGGAACACCGGGGAGCTGTTTTTT. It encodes CASSSPGTGNTGELFF.